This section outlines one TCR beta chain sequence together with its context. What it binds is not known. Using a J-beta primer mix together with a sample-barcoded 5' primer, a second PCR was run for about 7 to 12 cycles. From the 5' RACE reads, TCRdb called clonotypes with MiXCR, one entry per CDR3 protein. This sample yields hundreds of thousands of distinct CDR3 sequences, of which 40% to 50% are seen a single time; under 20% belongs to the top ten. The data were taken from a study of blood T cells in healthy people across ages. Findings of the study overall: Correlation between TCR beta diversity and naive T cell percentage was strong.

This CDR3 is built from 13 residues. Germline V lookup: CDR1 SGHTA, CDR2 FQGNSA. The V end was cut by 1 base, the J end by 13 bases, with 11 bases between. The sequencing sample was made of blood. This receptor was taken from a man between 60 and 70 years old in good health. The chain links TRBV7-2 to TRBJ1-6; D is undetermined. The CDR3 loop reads CASSLDAGLPLHF. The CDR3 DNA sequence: TGTGCCAGCAGCTTAGATGCCGGGCTTCCCCTCCACTTT.